The entry that follows covers one T cell receptor (beta chain) sequence. What it recognizes is unknown. Relative to the germline gene, one junction end is altered; a read error may explain this. The PCR was carried out with 60 Vbeta primers and 13 Jbeta primers. Profiling relied on immunoSEQ multiplex PCR, and the TCRdb table lists in-frame clones only, not all of them. Seen here are some 120,000 clones, around four fifths observed once, and the top ten hold about 10%. This sample was taken from a study of cytomegalovirus exposure and HLA in healthy donors. The CDR3 is 9 amino acids. CDR1 is MNHEY and CDR2 is SVGAGI in the germline V gene. Study results and caveats: TCR sequences were mostly rare, though some public TCRs occurred in many donors.

The chain is built from TRBV6-5 and TRBJ2-7; D gene unclear. Material: PBMCs. This TCR was recovered from a male donor in good health and CMV-seropositive. In nucleotides, the CDR3 is TGTGCCAGCACCCCCACCACGAGCTTC. Amino acid sequence: CASTPTTSF.